The 9 T cell receptor beta chains in this list originate from one sample, sequenced in a study of Ad26.COV2.S vaccination and SARS-CoV-2 variants (dated by TCRdb to 2020 to 2022). This specimen's treatment or condition label, per the study, means: 15 to 20 received Ad26.COV2.S at low or high dose, single or two shots; roughly five received placebo; per-sample allocation not given. Repertoires of vaccine and placebo recipients were sequenced from samples collected on day 63 after the first injection. The library was made by the immunoSEQ multiplex PCR assay. This is the immuneACCESS table as TCRdb keeps it, with only in-frame sequences that have V and J called. A part of the clones is gone; compared with another copy, unresolved V genes explain less than half, and the rest is unexplained. This sample has roughly 460,000 clones in its table, and roughly 87% of those were observed once. The biggest ten clones account for about 1.7% of the sample.

Sample: peripheral blood, taken in a trial of Ad26.COV2.S vaccine versus placebo. The source of these receptors is a person aged 18-65 years who received the Ad26.COV2.S COVID-19 vaccine or a placebo.

The CDR3 coding sequence is TGTGCCAGCAGCTTCTCGTCCGGGACAGGGTACACCGGGGAGCTGTTTTTT. This encodes CASSFSSGTGYTGELFF. The chain is built from TRBV5-8 and TRBJ2-2; 9 bases match TRBD1. Germline assignment: CDR1 SGHTS and CDR2 YDEGEE. Losses at the gene ends were 2 bases for V and 3 bases for J; bases not matched to a gene: 8. The CDR3 sequence is 17 residues long. The whole variable domain, filled in from reference TRBV5-8 and TRBJ2-2, reads EAGVTQSPTHLIKTRGQQATLRCSPISGHTSVYWYQQALGLGLQFLLWYDEGEERNRGNFPPRFSGRQFPNYSSELNVNALELEDSALYLCASSFSSGTGYTGELFFGEGSRLTVL.

CDR3 loop: CAISESPLLGAGNTIYF. CDR3 nucleotides: TGTGCCATCAGTGAGTCCCCTCTCTTAGGTGCTGGAAACACCATATATTTT. V usage is TRBV10-3 and J usage is TRBJ1-3, with D unclear. The germline CDR1 and CDR2 sequences are ENHRY and SYGVKD. The ends were cut back, 0 bases at V and 2 bases at J, with 14 bases in the middle. The CDR3 loop spans 17 amino acids.

The J gene is TRBJ2-3, the V gene TRBV7-3, with D unresolved. The CDR3 is made up of 13 amino acids. With 5 bases removed from V and 3 bases from J, the gap between germline ends came to 9 bases. Germline CDR1 and CDR2: SGHTA and FQGTGA. The CDR3 is CASSNLDTDTQYF. DNA of the CDR3: TGTGCCAGCAGCAATCTTGATACAGATACGCAGTATTTT. Combining the CDR3 with reference TRBV7-3 and TRBJ2-3 gives the whole variable domain GAGVSQTPSNKVTEKGKYVELRCDPISGHTALYWYRQSLGQGPEFLIYFQGTGAADDSGLPNDRFFAVRPEGSVSTLKIQRTERGDSAVYLCASSNLDTDTQYFGPGTRLTVL.

The chain has TRBV10-3 and TRBJ1-2, with 8 bases aligning to TRBD1. Germline V gives CDR1 ENHRY, CDR2 SYGVKD. V dropped 4 bases and J dropped 5; count of bases not matched to a gene: 9. The CDR3 totals 15 residues. CDR3 amino acids: CAISGGQGAFYGYTF. The CDR3 bases are TGTGCCATCAGTGGTGGGCAGGGGGCATTTTATGGCTACACCTTC.

The chain employs TRBV28 and TRBJ1-2; D is possibly TRBD1 (5 bases). CDR3 size: 10 residues. Germline V gene data show CDR1 as MDHEN and CDR2 as SYDVKM. Trimming stripped 8 bases from V and 8 bases from J, with 9 bases between. The CDR3 DNA reads TGTGCCAGCGGGGCAGAAGGCTACACCTTC. Translating gives CASGAEGYTF.

This chain joins TRBV5-1 and TRBJ1-6; a possible D gene is TRBD1 (5 bases). The germline V and J ends were trimmed by 4 bases and 7 bases, with 15 bases remaining between them. From germline, CDR1 is SGHRS and CDR2 YFSETQ. There are 15 residues in the CDR3. The CDR3 region is CASSPYPGANSPLHF. The DNA for the CDR3 is TGCGCCAGCAGCCCCTATCCCGGGGCAAATTCACCCCTCCACTTT.

This rearrangement joins TRBV7-2 to TRBJ1-2; D is uncertain. CDR1 is SGHTA, CDR2 FQGNSA, per germline. The CDR3 is made up of 14 amino acids. V shed 2 bases and J shed 5 bases, with 12 bases lying between them. CDR3 coding DNA: TGTGCCAGCAGCTTATACCACATGGAATATGGCTACACCTTC. This encodes CASSLYHMEYGYTF.

A single count supports this clone. V usage is TRBV2 and J usage is TRBJ1-4; TRBD1 aligns across 9 bases. CDR1 and CDR2 (germline): SNHLY, FYNNEI. V trimming: 6 bases; J trimming: 7 bases; junction bases outside the gene matches: 6. This CDR3 is built from 14 residues. The CDR3 sequence: CASRIDRGSEKLFF. The CDR3 DNA follows: TGTGCCAGCAGAATCGACAGGGGGAGTGAAAAACTGTTTTTT.

The rearrangement joins TRBV4-1 to TRBJ1-2; possibly TRBD1 for D (6 bases). Germline values: CDR1 MGHRA, CDR2 YSYEKL. V lost 0 bases and J lost 4, with 21 bases in between. The length of the CDR3 is 18 residues. CDR3 protein: CASSQEDSGLVDSYGYTF. The CDR3 DNA is TGCGCCAGCAGCCAAGAAGATTCGGGACTGGTGGACAGCTATGGCTACACCTTC.